Listed below are T cell receptor beta chains from one sample, sequenced in a study of cytomegalovirus exposure and HLA in healthy donors. The data were produced by immunoSEQ multiplex PCR, yet TCRdb's version contains in-frame clones alone and is incomplete. The sample shows around 130,000 clones, roughly 80% of them seen only once. Source material: PBMCs. The receptors here all came from a female donor in good health and CMV-seronegative. CDR3s include the opening cysteine and the closing phenylalanine or tryptophan. Fields, in order: clone size, D gene, V gene, J gene, CDR3 protein, CDR3 DNA. D genes are given only for firm matches. Only part of the rows carry a size: once, few, many, or a class if the clone is expanded.

>-|-|TRBV28|TRBJ2-2
CASSPTGFRTGELFF
TGTGCCAGCAGTCCTACAGGGTTTAGGACCGGGGAGCTGTTTTTT
>few|-|TRBV19|TRBJ1-1
CASSIGTGWTEAFF
TGTGCCAGTAGTATCGGTACAGGGTGGACTGAAGCTTTCTTT
>few|TRBD1|TRBV5-1|TRBJ2-7
CASSLTGVYEQYF
TGCGCCAGCAGCCTGACAGGGGTTTACGAGCAGTACTTC
>-|-|TRBV18|TRBJ2-7
CASSAGDSYEQYF
TGTGCCAGCTCAGCGGGTGACTCCTACGAGCAGTACTTC
>-|TRBD1|TRBV11-3|TRBJ2-2
CASSLRTGGGELFF
TGTGCCAGCAGCCTACGGACAGGGGGCGGGGAGCTGTTTTTT
>-|TRBD2|TRBV5-1|TRBJ2-7
CASSLPGTSGSSSREQYF
TGCGCCAGCAGCTTGCCCGGGACTAGCGGGAGTTCCAGTCGCGAGCAGTACTTC
>-|TRBD2|TRBV25-1|TRBJ2-7
CASSEFGSGSVHEQYF
TGTGCCAGCAGTGAATTTGGTAGCGGGAGCGTGCACGAGCAGTACTTC
>-|TRBD1|TRBV29-1|TRBJ2-1
CSVATRGKTHNEQFF
TGCAGCGTCGCTACCAGGGGGAAGACGCACAATGAGCAGTTCTTC
>-|TRBD2|TRBV27|TRBJ2-3
CASQGLAGGYTQYF
TGTGCCAGCCAGGGACTAGCGGGAGGATATACGCAGTATTTT
>-|-|TRBV6-6|TRBJ2-7
CASNVGGTGRDEQYF
TGTGCCAGCAATGTAGGGGGAACCGGAAGAGACGAGCAGTACTTC
>-|TRBD1|TRBV5-1|TRBJ2-1
CASSLVGQGAYNEQFF
TGCGCCAGCAGCTTGGTGGGACAGGGGGCCTACAATGAGCAGTTCTTC
>-|TRBD1|TRBV5-1|TRBJ2-3
CASSLDRGKVTDTQYF
TGCGCCAGCAGCTTGGACAGGGGGAAGGTGACAGATACGCAGTATTTT
>-|TRBD2|TRBV18|TRBJ2-7
CASSPPSSGSFHEQYF
TGTGCCAGCTCACCACCGTCTAGCGGGAGTTTCCACGAGCAGTACTTC
>-|-|TRBV7-8|TRBJ2-1
CASSLRPADSYNEQFF
TGTGCCAGCAGCTTACGCCCAGCGGATTCCTACAATGAGCAGTTCTTC
>few|TRBD1|TRBV5-4|TRBJ2-7
CASSLAGQGGYEQYF
TGTGCCAGCAGCTTGGCGGGACAGGGAGGGTACGAGCAGTACTTC
>once|-|TRBV19|TRBJ2-7
CASSIPGDPPEQYF
TGTGCCAGTAGTATTCCCGGGGATCCACCCGAGCAGTACTTC
>-|TRBD2|TRBV4-2|TRBJ2-7
CASSHLAGGYYEQYF
TGTGCCAGCAGCCACCTAGCGGGAGGCTACTACGAGCAGTACTTC
>-|TRBD1|TRBV7-9|TRBJ2-7
CASSLGTVTLTEQYF
TGTGCCAGCAGCCTAGGGACAGTGACCCTCACCGAGCAGTACTTC
>-|-|TRBV5-1|TRBJ2-6
CASSPRQSGANVLTF
TGCGCCAGCAGCCCAAGACAGTCTGGGGCCAACGTCCTGACTTTC
>once|TRBD1|TRBV12-5|TRBJ1-1
CASGLDKTGTANTEAFF
TGTGCTAGTGGTTTGGATAAAACCGGGACAGCGAACACTGAAGCTTTCTTT
>-|TRBD1|TRBV28|TRBJ1-5
CATLDRGPQAQHF
TGTGCCACTCTCGACAGGGGACCCCAGGCCCAGCATTTT
>-|-|TRBV7-9|TRBJ2-1
CASSQLAGEQFF
TGTGCCAGCAGCCAACTAGCTGGTGAGCAGTTCTTC
>-|-|TRBV7-2|TRBJ2-7
CASSLGRSSYEQYF
TGTGCCAGCAGCTTAGGCCGGTCCTCCTACGAGCAGTACTTC
>-|-|TRBV4-1|TRBJ2-1
CASSQDKGDEQFF
TGCGCCAGCAGCCAAGATAAGGGGGATGAGCAGTTCTTC
>-|TRBD2|TRBV7-2|TRBJ2-5
CASSLAPSGRETQYF
TGTGCCAGCAGCTTAGCTCCTAGCGGGAGGGAGACCCAGTACTTC
>-|-|TRBV28|TRBJ1-1
CASSLAGDTEAFF
TGTGCCAGCAGTTTAGCCGGAGACACTGAAGCTTTCTTT
>once|-|TRBV5-8|TRBJ2-5
CASSLGRETQYF
TGTGCCAGCAGCTTAGGCAGGGAGACCCAGTACTTC
>-|TRBD1|TRBV7-2|TRBJ2-7
CASSPWTGSYEQYF
TGTGCCAGCAGCCCGTGGACAGGATCCTACGAGCAGTACTTC
>-|TRBD1|TRBV4-2|TRBJ1-1
CASSVGQGFDEAFF
TGTGCCAGCAGCGTGGGACAGGGATTTGATGAAGCTTTCTTT
>-|TRBD1|TRBV7-9|TRBJ1-4
CASSLEGAENEKLFF
TGTGCCAGCAGCTTAGAGGGGGCCGAGAATGAAAAACTGTTTTTT
>few|TRBD2|TRBV7-6|TRBJ2-1
CASSYETSATYNEQFF
TGTGCCAGCAGCTATGAGACTAGCGCGACGTACAATGAGCAGTTCTTC
>-|-|TRBV10-3|TRBJ1-1
CAISESGAEAFF
TGTGCCATCAGTGAGTCCGGGGCTGAAGCTTTCTTT
>-|TRBD2|TRBV27|TRBJ2-7
CASRTGTSFNEQYF
TGTGCCAGCAGAACCGGGACTAGCTTCAACGAGCAGTACTTC
>-|-|TRBV11-3|TRBJ1-1
CASSFEMNTEAFF
TGTGCCAGCAGCTTCGAGATGAACACTGAAGCTTTCTTT
>-|-|TRBV29-1|TRBJ2-2
CSVDGGDLTGELFF
TGCAGCGTTGACGGGGGAGACCTTACCGGGGAGCTGTTTTTT
>-|-|TRBV28|TRBJ2-1
CASSSLEGEYNEQFF
TGTGCCAGCAGTTCCTTAGAGGGGGAGTACAATGAGCAGTTCTTC
>-|-|TRBV9|TRBJ2-1
CASSVEGGSDYNEQFF
TGTGCCAGCAGCGTAGAGGGGGGGTCAGATTACAATGAGCAGTTCTTC